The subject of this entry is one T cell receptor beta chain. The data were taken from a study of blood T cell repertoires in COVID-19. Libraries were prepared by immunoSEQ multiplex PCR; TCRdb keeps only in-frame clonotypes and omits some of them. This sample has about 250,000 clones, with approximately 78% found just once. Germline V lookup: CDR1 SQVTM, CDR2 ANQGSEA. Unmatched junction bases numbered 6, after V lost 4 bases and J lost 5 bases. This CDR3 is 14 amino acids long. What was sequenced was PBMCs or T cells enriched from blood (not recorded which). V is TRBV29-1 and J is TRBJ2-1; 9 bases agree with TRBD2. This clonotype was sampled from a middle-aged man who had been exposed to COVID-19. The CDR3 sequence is CSVVGLAGNNEQFF. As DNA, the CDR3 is TGCAGCGTTGTAGGTCTAGCGGGGAACAATGAGCAGTTCTTC.